This TCR beta chain was recovered during a study of TIL therapy for anti-PD-1-resistant metastatic lung cancer. On the study more broadly: Median tumor PD-L1 proportion score was approximately 6.3%.

Sequencing used immunoSEQ v3. Each library reached roughly 2 million read pairs, or 5-6 million at deep level. Generated by immunoSEQ multiplex PCR, the TCRdb table keeps only in-frame clones and is missing some. Counted here are approximately 10,000 clones, about 80% occurring once; the ten biggest clones make up roughly a tenth. Time point in this sample: pre-treatment sample, taken before nivolumab and TIL therapy. V gave up 5 bases and J gave up 5 bases, with 13 bases separating them. The CDR3 is made up of 13 amino acids. CDR1 is KGHSH and CDR2 is LQKENI in the germline V gene. The sample here was blood, taken at baseline. This chain uses TRBV18 with TRBJ2-7; D ambiguous. The TCR was taken from a person between 25 and 80 years old with non-small cell lung cancer. CDR3: CASSSGSNDEQYF. CDR3 nucleotides: TGTGCCAGCTCAAGTGGTAGCAACGACGAGCAGTACTTC. The complete variable domain, with remaining parts taken from reference TRBV18 and TRBJ2-7, reads NAGVMQNPRHLVRRRGQEARLRCSPMKGHSHVYWYRQLPEEGLKFMVYLQKENIIDESGMPKERFSAEFPKEGPSILRIQQVVRGDSAAYFCASSSGSNDEQYFGPGTRLTVT.